These T cell receptor beta chains were read from a single sample in a study of blood T cell repertoires in COVID-19. Sequencing used immunoSEQ multiplex PCR; TCRdb keeps in-frame clones, though not all of them. Found here are about 96,000 clones, approximately 84% of them singletons; the top ten hold approximately 15%. Sequences were obtained from peripheral blood. The source is a woman aged 60-75 years with acute or convalescent COVID-19. CDR3s include the opening cysteine and the closing phenylalanine or tryptophan. Fields, in order: J gene, D gene, clone size, V gene, CDR3 DNA, CDR3 protein. A D gene is named only where the DNA matches it firmly. Size values are once, few and many counts, or a class for expanded clones, and some rows have none.

TRBJ2-5	TRBD1	few	TRBV7-2	TGTGCCAGCAGCGAGACTATCAGGGGGAAGACCCAGTACTTC	CASSETIRGKTQYF
TRBJ1-1	TRBD1	.	TRBV30	TGTGCCTGGAGCCATGGGACAGGGAGATTCTTT	CAWSHGTGRFF
TRBJ1-5	.	.	TRBV18	TGTGCCAGCTCACCAGGGGCAGGGGCCCAGCCCCAGCATTTT	CASSPGAGAQPQHF
TRBJ2-2	.	.	TRBV19	TGTGCCAGTAGTAGGAGGTTAGCGGTCGCGTCGCCCGGGGAGCTGTTTTTT	CASSRRLAVASPGELFF
TRBJ1-2	TRBD1	.	TRBV5-4	TGTGCCAGCAGCCCAGATATGACAGGGACCTATGGCTACACCTTC	CASSPDMTGTYGYTF
TRBJ1-2	TRBD1	.	TRBV9	TGTGCCAGCAGCGCCCCGGGACAGGGGGTTTTTGGCTACACCTTC	CASSAPGQGVFGYTF
TRBJ1-3	TRBD1	few	TRBV2	TGTGCCAGCGGTGCCCGGACAGGGGTTGGAAACACCATATATTTT	CASGARTGVGNTIYF
TRBJ1-5	TRBD1	once	TRBV27	TGTGCCAGCAGTACCACAGGGGGGATGTTGCATTTT	CASSTTGGMLHF
TRBJ2-1	TRBD2	once	TRBV18	TGTGCCAGCTCACCTGCGACTAGCGGGGGGGCGTTCGAGCAGTTCTTC	CASSPATSGGAFEQFF
TRBJ1-5	.	.	TRBV29-1	TGCAGCGTTAAGGACCGGGAGAGTCAGCCCCAGCATTTT	CSVKDRESQPQHF
TRBJ1-4	TRBD1	.	TRBV29-1	TGCAGCGCTTCCCGGGACAGGGGGGAAAAACTGTTTTTT	CSASRDRGEKLFF
TRBJ2-7	.	once	TRBV12-1	TGTGCCAGCAGCTTTGACAAAACCTACGAGCAGTACTTC	CASSFDKTYEQYF
TRBJ2-3	.	.	TRBV7-2	TGTGCCAGCAGCTTAGAGGCGGGGAACACAGATACGCAGTATTTT	CASSLEAGNTDTQYF
TRBJ1-2	.	.	TRBV29-1	TGCAGCGTTGGGTTTGCGGGTAAGACTTACGGAGGCTACACCTTC	CSVGFAGKTYGGYTF
TRBJ2-7	TRBD2	once	TRBV5-6	TGTGCCAGCAGCCCGGTAGGGACTAGCGGAGCCACTCCCTCGGGGGAGCAGTACTTC	CASSPVGTSGATPSGEQYF
TRBJ2-7	TRBD2	once	TRBV7-2	TGTGCCAGCAGCTTGGTGGCTAGCGGGGGCGCCTACGAGCAGTACTTC	CASSLVASGGAYEQYF
TRBJ1-4	.	.	TRBV19	TGTGCCAGTAGTATACCCGGGGGGGCAACTAATGAAAAACTGTTTTTT	CASSIPGGATNEKLFF
TRBJ2-1	TRBD1	.	TRBV11-2	TGTGCCAGCAGTAACCTCAGGGGGCGATGGAGTGAGCAGTTCTTC	CASSNLRGRWSEQFF
TRBJ1-2	.	once	TRBV7-2	TGTGCCAGCAGCTTACCGGGAACCTCTAACTATGGCTACACCTTC	CASSLPGTSNYGYTF
TRBJ2-6	.	.	TRBV6-5	TGTGCCACTCTCTACTCTGGGGCCAACGTCCTGACTTTC	CATLYSGANVLTF
TRBJ2-7	TRBD1	.	TRBV4-2	TGTGCCAGCAGCCCCGACAGGGAAGACTACGAGCAGTACTTC	CASSPDREDYEQYF
TRBJ2-7	.	.	TRBV19	TGTGCCAGTAGTATCGGGCCGCCTGGAGGGTACGAGCAGTACTTC	CASSIGPPGGYEQYF
TRBJ1-2	.	.	TRBV28	TGTGCCAGCAGCCGGGGTGGCGGCTACACCTTC	CASSRGGGYTF
TRBJ2-7	TRBD2	.	TRBV9	TGTGCCAGCAGCGCCACTAGCGGTACCTACGAGCAGTACTTC	CASSATSGTYEQYF
TRBJ2-5	.	.	TRBV11-2	TGTGCCAGCAGCCCAGGGGACCAAGAGACCCAGTACTTC	CASSPGDQETQYF
TRBJ1-5	TRBD1	.	TRBV4-1	TGCGCCAGCAGCCAAGAAAAAACAGGGGTTCGGAATCAGCCCCAGCATTTT	CASSQEKTGVRNQPQHF
TRBJ2-7	TRBD1	.	TRBV5-3	TGTGCCAGAAGCTTGGCCGTAGGACAGGGCAGTACCTACGAGCAGTACTTC	CARSLAVGQGSTYEQYF
TRBJ1-5	.	.	TRBV6-6	TGTGCCAGCAGTTTCCGGGATCAGCCCCAGCATTTT	CASSFRDQPQHF
TRBJ2-3	TRBD1	.	TRBV9	TGTGCCAGCAGCGTAGCGGTCAGAGACAGGGGCTCAGATACGCAGTATTTT	CASSVAVRDRGSDTQYF
TRBJ1-4	TRBD1	.	TRBV6-6	TGTGCCAGCAGTCCGACAGGGGGAGAGGATGAAAAACTGTTTTTT	CASSPTGGEDEKLFF
TRBJ1-3	TRBD1	.	TRBV2	TGTGCCAGCAGTGATCACATGACAGGGGGGGACACCATATATTTT	CASSDHMTGGDTIYF
TRBJ1-2	.	.	TRBV4-1	TGCGCCAGCAGCCAAGATCGGGGCTACACCTTC	CASSQDRGYTF
TRBJ2-7	TRBD1	.	TRBV19	TGTGCCAGTAGTATATTCTCAGGGGGCTTCTACGAGCAGTACTTC	CASSIFSGGFYEQYF
TRBJ2-7	TRBD1	.	TRBV7-8	TGTGCCAGCAGCGTGGGACAGGTCTCCTACGAGCAGTACTTC	CASSVGQVSYEQYF
TRBJ1-4	.	.	TRBV28	TGTGCCAGCAGAGAAGCGGGGAATGAAAAACTGTTTTTT	CASREAGNEKLFF
TRBJ2-3	TRBD2	.	TRBV2	TGTGCCAGCCTGCGGGGGGAAGGACATACGCAGTATTTT	CASLRGEGHTQYF
TRBJ1-4	TRBD1	.	TRBV5-5	TGTGCCAGCAGCGTGCTACAGGGGGGGCATGAAAAACTGTTTTTT	CASSVLQGGHEKLFF
TRBJ1-2	TRBD1	.	TRBV28	TGTGCCAGCAGTCCATGGACAGGCCGCGGCGAAGGCTACACCTTC	CASSPWTGRGEGYTF
TRBJ1-6	.	.	TRBV7-9	TGTGCCAGCAGCGTAAGCCCGAATTCACCCCTCCACTTT	CASSVSPNSPLHF
TRBJ1-2	TRBD1	.	TRBV12-3/TRBV12-4	TGTGCCAGCAGGACAGGGGTCAGGGGCTACACCTTC	CASRTGVRGYTF
TRBJ1-6	.	.	TRBV24-1	TGTGCCACCAGTGATGGGGGGTGGAACTCACCCCTCCACTTT	CATSDGGWNSPLHF
TRBJ2-5	.	.	TRBV5-1	TGCGCCAGCAGCTTGGGGACTTTACAAGAGACCCAGTACTTC	CASSLGTLQETQYF
TRBJ1-1	.	.	TRBV5-4	TGTGCCAGCAGCCCCGGGAGGATGAACACTGAAGCTTTCTTT	CASSPGRMNTEAFF
TRBJ1-1	TRBD1	few	TRBV30	TGTGCCTGCGGAGACAGGGGAGACACTGAAGCTTTCTTT	CACGDRGDTEAFF
TRBJ1-2	.	few	TRBV15	TGTGCCACCAGCAGAGACGGCTATGGCTACACCTTC	CATSRDGYGYTF
TRBJ2-5	TRBD2	.	TRBV20-1	TGCAGTGCTAGTGGGGCGGGGGTCCCGACGGAGACCCAGTACTTC	CSASGAGVPTETQYF
TRBJ1-5	TRBD1	.	TRBV27	TGTGCCAGCAGCCAACAGGGGGCTCACAATCAGCCCCAGCATTTT	CASSQQGAHNQPQHF
TRBJ1-3	.	.	TRBV10-3	TGTGCCATCAGTGAAGGGGTTTCTGGAAACACCATATATTTT	CAISEGVSGNTIYF
TRBJ1-1	TRBD1	.	TRBV27	TGTGCCAGCAGCTTTGGGACAGGGGGCATAGCTTTCTTT	CASSFGTGGIAFF
TRBJ2-7	.	.	TRBV5-1	TGCGCCAGCAGCATTGGACTGACGACCTACGAGCAGTACTTC	CASSIGLTTYEQYF
TRBJ2-7	TRBD2	few	TRBV5-4	TGTGCCAGCAGCGCGGCGGGGGGGCTCGAGCAGTACTTC	CASSAAGGLEQYF
TRBJ1-1	TRBD1	once	TRBV12-5	TGTGCTACCCGAGACAGGGGGACTGAAGCTTTCTTT	CATRDRGTEAFF
TRBJ2-5	TRBD2	.	TRBV7-2	TGTGCCAGCAACCCCGGGACTAGCGGGGCCTACTTC	CASNPGTSGAYF
TRBJ1-1	TRBD1	.	TRBV30	TGTGCCTGGAGTAGGGGACAGTGGAACACTGAAGCTTTCTTT	CAWSRGQWNTEAFF
TRBJ1-4	.	.	TRBV30	TGTGCCTTCACTACCTGGGGCAGAGATAATGAAAAACTGTTTTTT	CAFTTWGRDNEKLFF
TRBJ2-7	.	.	TRBV7-2	TGTGCCAGAGTCAGGGGTTACTCTTACGAGCAGTACTTC	CARVRGYSYEQYF
TRBJ1-2	TRBD1	.	TRBV19	TGTGCCAGTACCCCGGGACAGAGCTATGGCTACACCTTC	CASTPGQSYGYTF
TRBJ2-3	.	.	TRBV7-2	TGTGCCAGCAGCCCCCACTCAGGGTTGGCCTGGGATACGCAGTATTTT	CASSPHSGLAWDTQYF